This T cell receptor (beta chain) was sequenced in a study of cytomegalovirus exposure and HLA in healthy donors. A multiplex PCR was run with 60 Vbeta primers and 13 Jbeta primers. Per the original methods: Later work found approximately 80 million unique TCR beta chains, with 10 million to 14 million shared. Assay used: immunoSEQ multiplex PCR; TCRdb lists only in-frame clones, some missing. Clonal size and the V and J genes are those of that table, whereas D and trimming came from the DNA. The table lists approximately 150,000 clones, approximately 62% of them singletons. The CDR3 loop spans 15 amino acids. Remarks on this clone: The target antigen is unknown.

Study-level points and caveats: Looking again later, the authors saw that most CMV-associated TCR beta chains seemed HLA-restricted. Most TCR beta V segments were productive about 87% or about 30% of the time in an earlier analysis. According to the study, 180 or so TCR beta chains were cytomegalovirus-associated.

The source of this sequence is a man aged 50-60 years in good health and CMV-seronegative. This chain uses TRBV21-1 with TRBJ1-1; the table's TRBD1 call for D was not verified on the DNA. TRBV21-1 constitutes a pseudogene. The sequenced sample was PBMCs. In nucleotides, the CDR3 is TGTGCCAGCAGCGCGTCACAGGGGGGGCACACTGAAGCTTTCTTT. It specifies CASSASQGGHTEAFF.